Only a few counts were recorded for the clone carrying this T cell receptor beta chain. Generated by immunoSEQ multiplex PCR, the TCRdb table keeps only in-frame clones and is missing some. The data contain about 200,000 clones, 75% to 90% of them singletons. The data stem from a study of blood T cell repertoires in COVID-19. Study-wide context: Donors in the United States, Italy and Spain gave samples during acute or convalescent COVID-19. From T cells, B-cell-depleted T cells, or PBMCs came the material, which was cDNA or gDNA.

This CDR3 is 17 amino acids long. Germline V gene sequence: CDR1 SGHTA, CDR2 FQGNSA. V was shortened by 5 bases and J by 4 bases, with 20 bases between the two germline ends. This TCR was recovered from a man aged 25 to 45 who had recovered from COVID-19. The V and J genes are TRBV7-2 and TRBJ1-4; tentatively, D is TRBD1 (5 bases). Input material: peripheral blood. CDR3 bases: TGTGCCAGCAGCCCGTGGCGGGGCGGTTCAAGTAATGAAAAACTGTTTTTT. Translated, it gives CASSPWRGGSSNEKLFF.